In its sample, the clone carrying this T cell receptor beta chain was seen a few times. Antigen: not known. This entry comes from a study of T-cell memory formation after mild COVID-19. Regarding the study as a whole: Pre-infection memory harbored some responding clones, suggesting cross-reactive memory joined. For contracting clones, CD4+ ones sat mainly in CM and EM, CD8+ in EMRA.

One entry per CDR3 protein results from TCRdb running MiXCR on the 5' RACE reads. The sample consists of roughly 170,000 distinct CDR3 sequences, about a fifth of them appearing once. Germline CDR1 is LGHDT and CDR2 is YNNKEL (reference sequence). V was trimmed by 2 bases and J by 7 bases, leaving 11 bases between them. The CDR3 sequence is 14 residues long. Sequencing used PBMCs or a T cell subset sorted from them (not recorded which). This receptor was identified in a man aged 18-30 years who had mild COVID-19 (a few samples of this study predate the infection). Cell type and time point are not known. The gene calls are TRBV3-1 and TRBJ2-2; a possible D gene is TRBD1 (6 bases). The CDR3 protein is CASSQQGSGGELFF. The CDR3 bases are TGTGCCAGCAGCCAACAGGGGTCCGGCGGGGAGCTGTTTTTT.